This paragraph covers one T cell receptor beta chain sequence. Its antigen remains unknown. Method: immunoSEQ multiplex PCR; TCRdb's copy keeps in-frame clones and lacks some. The sample yields several thousand clones, about 86% seen once. The data derive from a study of immune evolution from preneoplasia to lung adenocarcinoma. CDR1 and CDR2 (germline): SGHNT, YENEEA. The CDR3 extends over 13 amino acids. With 3 bases removed from V and 6 bases from J, the gap between germline ends came to 8 bases. Study-level points and caveats: Top clone share appeared to fall from AAH through AIS, MIA, adenocarcinoma.

Premalignant or tumor cells were enriched by macro-dissection after pathologic assessment. The sample comprised FFPE minimally invasive lung adenocarcinoma tissue. This clonotype was obtained from a person aged 70 to 85 with lung adenocarcinoma. This chain joins TRBV11-3 and TRBJ2-2; no firm D call. CDR3: CASSFPPSGELFF. The CDR3, as DNA: TGTGCCAGCAGCTTCCCCCCGTCCGGGGAGCTGTTTTTT.